Below are 23 T cell receptor beta chains sequenced from a single sample in a study of early T cells in non-severe SARS-CoV-2 infection. MiXCR was run by TCRdb on the 5' RACE reads, yielding one entry per CDR3 protein. The table has about 17,000 distinct CDR3 sequences, about 5% seen once. The sequencing used whole blood, collected at baseline. These receptors were taken from an adult who was a healthcare worker with PCR-confirmed SARS-CoV-2 infection or an uninfected control (not recorded which).

This clonotype occurred many times. The chain couples TRBV4-3 to TRBJ1-5; D remains ambiguous. This CDR3 is built from 12 residues. Germline lookup yields CDR1 LGHNA and CDR2 YSLEER. V was trimmed by 1 base and J by 5 bases, leaving 3 bases between them. CDR3: CASSQGDQPQHF. DNA of the CDR3: TGCGCCAGCAGCCAAGGCGATCAGCCCCAGCATTTT.

This clonotype was observed many times. The gene calls are TRBV19 and TRBJ1-2, with D perhaps matching TRBD1 (6 bases). The CDR3 length is 14 residues. Trimming cost V 10 bases and J 0 bases, with 15 bases left between them. CDR1 and CDR2 (germline): LNHDA, SQIVND (reference sequence). CDR3 sequence reads: CATRGGEANYGYTF. In DNA form, the CDR3 reads TGTGCCACCAGGGGCGGGGAGGCTAACTATGGCTACACCTTC. Supplemented by reference TRBV19 and TRBJ1-2, the full variable domain reads DGGITQSPKYLFRKEGQNVTLSCEQNLNHDAMYWYRQDPGQGLRLIYYSQIVNDFQKGDIAEGYSVSREKKESFPLTVTSAQKNPTAFYLCATRGGEANYGYTFGSGTRLTVV.

Many counts were recorded for this clonotype. The chain employs TRBV7-2 and TRBJ1-1; D possibly corresponds to TRBD1 (5 bases). The V gene's germline CDR1 is SGHTA and CDR2 FQGNSA. The CDR3 length is 15 residues. V dropped 6 bases and J dropped 5 bases, with 19 bases sitting between them. The DNA for the CDR3 is TGTGCCAGCAGTCCGAGAGGGGCACCAGCGACTGAAGCTTTCTTT. This gives the protein CASSPRGAPATEAFF.

The J gene is TRBJ2-3, the V gene TRBV7-6, with 8 bases that match TRBD1. The V gene's germline CDR1 is SGHVS and CDR2 FNYEAQ. This CDR3 has 20 residues. With V trimmed by 5 bases and J by 4 bases, 23 bases remained unmatched. The CDR3 is CASSPRLKYDRGSTPDTQYF. DNA for the CDR3: TGTGCCAGCAGCCCCCGGCTTAAATACGACAGGGGATCAACCCCAGATACGCAGTATTTT.

This clonotype was observed a single time. J is TRBJ1-4 and V is TRBV4-1, with a possible D match to TRBD1 (6 bases). The CDR3 has 13 amino acids. The V end lost 4 bases, the J end lost 7 bases, and 10 bases lay between the germline ends. The germline gives CDR1 MGHRA, CDR2 YSYEKL. The CDR3 nucleotides are TGCGCCAGCAGCCTCAGGGGCGGTGAAAAACTGTTTTTT. Amino acid sequence: CASSLRGGEKLFF.

In this sample, this clonotype turned up a few times. The J gene is TRBJ2-7, the V gene TRBV6-6; 9 bases fit TRBD2. The CDR3 runs 15 residues. The ends lost 8 bases at V and 3 bases at J; junction bases unmatched: 11. Germline V lookup: CDR1 MNHNY, CDR2 SVGAGI (reference sequence). CDR3 protein: CASVLARGGSYEQYF. The CDR3 nucleotides read TGTGCCAGCGTCTTGGCGCGGGGGGGTAGCTACGAGCAGTACTTC.

This clonotype showed up many times. This chain uses TRBV12-3 or TRBV12-4 with TRBJ2-7; no firm D call. The ends were cut back, 4 bases at V and 0 bases at J, with 7 bases in the middle. The CDR3 is made up of 13 amino acids. The DNA of the CDR3 is TGTGCCAGCAGTTCCAGTCACTCCTACGAGCAGTACTTC. Translation: CASSSSHSYEQYF.

This clonotype is judged medium-sized. This sequence joins TRBV7-8 and TRBJ1-3; D unclear. Trimming cost V 1 base and J 4 bases, with 20 bases left between them. From germline, CDR1 is SGHVS and CDR2 FQNEAQ. The CDR3 is 18 amino acids. The CDR3 bases are TGTGCCAGCAGCTTAGATAAACGCATCACGCGAAACGGAAACACCATATATTTT. Amino acid sequence: CASSLDKRITRNGNTIYF.

This clonotype was recorded at least ten times. V gene TRBV19 combines with J gene TRBJ1-6, with TRBD1 identical over 9 bases. V was clipped by 6 bases and J by 13 bases; unmatched bases: 7. Looked up from germline, CDR1 is LNHDA and CDR2 is SQIVND (reference sequence). This CDR3 is built from 13 residues. CDR3 in amino acids: CASSNRGQSPLHF. The CDR3, as DNA: TGTGCCAGTAGCAACAGGGGGCAATCCCCCCTCCACTTT.

This clonotype was detected ten times or more. The chain couples TRBV5-5 to TRBJ2-3; D gene ambiguous. Germline CDR1 and CDR2: SGHKS and YYEKEE (reference sequence). The V end was cut by 3 bases, the J end by 4 bases, with 6 bases between. The CDR3 is 12 residues long. The CDR3 spells CASSSFSDTQYF. The CDR3, as DNA: TGTGCCAGCAGCTCCTTTTCAGATACGCAGTATTTT.

This clonotype was seen ten or more times. The chain is built from TRBV19 and TRBJ1-1, with D tentatively TRBD1 (5 bases). The germline V gene has CDR1 LNHDA and CDR2 SQIVND (reference sequence). V was pared by 5 bases and J by 1 base, with 20 bases between. The CDR3 loop spans 17 amino acids. CDR3 in amino acids: CASSLTSRVFWNTEAFF. CDR3 coding DNA: TGTGCCAGTAGTCTAACCTCCAGGGTTTTCTGGAACACTGAAGCTTTCTTT.

This clonotype was detected ten times or more. This chain connects TRBV20-1 to TRBJ2-5; 8 bases fit TRBD2. The CDR3 is 15 amino acids. V lost 5 bases, J lost 5 bases, and 13 bases stayed unmatched. The germline gives CDR1 DFQATT, CDR2 SNEGSKA (reference sequence). The CDR3 is CSAPHPGTREETQYF. Here the CDR3 DNA reads TGCAGTGCTCCTCACCCCGGGACTAGGGAGGAGACCCAGTACTTC.

The V and J genes are TRBV12-5 and TRBJ1-3; no definite D call. This CDR3 spans 15 amino acids. The ends were cut back, 5 bases at V and 5 bases at J, with 16 bases in the middle. The V gene's germline CDR1 is LGHNT and CDR2 FRNRAP. This CDR3 is CASGPEGGSRNTIYF. The CDR3 bases are TGTGCTAGTGGTCCCGAGGGAGGAAGTAGAAACACCATATATTTT.

This clonotype was seen many times. This chain uses TRBV19 with TRBJ1-1; 8 nucleotides match TRBD1. V gave up 3 bases and J gave up 0 bases; unmatched junction bases: 6. The CDR3 runs 16 residues. Germline CDR1 reads LNHDA; CDR2 reads SQIVND (reference sequence). The CDR3 DNA reads as TGTGCCAGTAGTATCGGACAGGGAACGATGAACACTGAAGCTTTCTTT. It specifies CASSIGQGTMNTEAFF.

In this sample, this clonotype turned up many times. The V call is TRBV6-2 or TRBV6-3, the J call TRBJ2-3; TRBD1 might be the D (6 bases). The length of the CDR3 is 15 residues. Germline V gene data show CDR1 as MNHEY and CDR2 as SVGEGT. V was cut by 5 bases and J by 2 bases, with 14 bases left in between. This chain's CDR3 is CASSNQQGVTDTQYF. CDR3 nucleotide sequence: TGTGCCAGCAGTAACCAACAGGGAGTCACAGATACGCAGTATTTT.

This clonotype was recorded many times. This chain uses TRBV2 with TRBJ2-5; D uncertain. Germline loops: CDR1 SNHLY, CDR2 FYNNEI. The CDR3 has 11 amino acids. Trimming left V 10 bases short and J 1 base short, with 7 bases between. This chain's CDR3 is CATSVQETQYF. In DNA, the CDR3 is TGTGCCACTTCAGTCCAAGAGACCCAGTACTTC.

This clonotype has at least ten counts. This chain links TRBV14 with TRBJ2-1; D gene unclear. Trimming removed 1 base at V and 6 bases at J, with 7 bases between. This CDR3 comprises 13 residues. Germline values: CDR1 SGHDN, CDR2 FVKESK. CDR3 loop: CASSQVSGNEQFF. CDR3 DNA: TGTGCCAGCAGCCAAGTTTCAGGCAATGAGCAGTTCTTC.

Relative to its sample, this clonotype is medium-sized. The chain links TRBV12-5 to TRBJ1-2; possibly TRBD1 for D (5 bases). The CDR3 contains 16 residues. Trimming removed 0 bases at V and 3 bases at J, with 14 bases between. Germline V gene sequence: CDR1 LGHNT, CDR2 FRNRAP. CDR3 DNA: TGTGCTAGTGGTTTGGTTGTATCGGGGCCGTACTATGGCTACACCTTC. This codes for CASGLVVSGPYYGYTF.

This clonotype was found many times. The CDR3 DNA reads TGTGCCAGCTCAGACTACAGGGTGAGCTATGGCTACACCTTC. It codes for CASSDYRVSYGYTF. This rearrangement joins TRBV6-4 to TRBJ1-2, with D perhaps matching TRBD1 (6 bases). The V and J ends lost 8 bases and 4 bases respectively, with 17 bases between them. CDR1 and CDR2 from the germline V gene are MRHNA and SNTAGT. The CDR3 sequence is 14 residues long.

This clonotype was counted ten times or more. The V gene is TRBV19, the J gene TRBJ1-1; D unresolved. Trimming took 4 bases from V and 1 from J, leaving 16 bases between them. The CDR3 extends over 16 amino acids. Germline CDR1 is LNHDA and CDR2 is SQIVND (reference sequence). The CDR3 protein is CASSTSSWTGNTEAFF. The DNA of the CDR3 is TGTGCCAGTAGTACGTCGAGTTGGACGGGGAACACTGAAGCTTTCTTT.

In its sample, this clonotype was seen many times. The V gene is TRBV9, the J gene TRBJ1-4; perhaps TRBD1 as D (6 bases). Trimming shortened V by 3 bases and J by 10 bases, and 16 bases separated the two germline ends. CDR1 is SGDLS, CDR2 YYNGEE, per germline. CDR3 length: 14 residues. CDR3 sequence: CASSAGTIEGKLFF. CDR3 bases: TGTGCCAGCAGCGCCGGGACAATCGAGGGAAAACTGTTTTTT.

The chain is built from TRBV20-1 and TRBJ1-2; D ambiguous. The CDR3 has 13 residues. V shed 5 bases and J shed 7 bases, with 17 bases lying between them. Germline CDR1 reads DFQATT; CDR2 reads SNEGSKA (reference sequence). CDR3 nucleotides: TGCAGTGCTGGGCGGATAGCCCAAGGTGGCTACACCTTC. Its translation is CSAGRIAQGGYTF.

This clonotype has a count of ten or more. CDR3 DNA sequence: TGTGCCAGCAGTTGGACCGAGGGGACTGAAGCTTTCTTT. As protein: CASSWTEGTEAFF. The chain uses TRBV6-2 or TRBV6-3 and TRBJ1-1; a weak D match, TRBD1 (5 bases). V was clipped by 4 bases and J by 5 bases, with 11 bases between them. There are 13 residues in the CDR3. Germline V gives CDR1 MNHEY, CDR2 SVGEGT.